The 20 T cell receptor beta chains below were found in one sample sequenced in a study of control samples from healthy donors and cancer patients. The assay was immunoSEQ multiplex PCR, and TCRdb's table has in-frame clones only and misses some. Of 150,000 or so clones listed, 80% to 90% are singletons. Sequenced sample: blood. Source of these receptors: a man younger than 35 in good health.

This sequence joins TRBV12-3 or TRBV12-4 and TRBJ2-3; a weak D match, TRBD2 (6 bases). The CDR3 consists of 13 residues. Trimming left V 2 bases short and J 3 bases short, with 6 bases between. The CDR3 DNA reads TGTGCCAGCAGTTTACGGGGGACAGATACGCAGTATTTT. Amino acids: CASSLRGTDTQYF.

V gene TRBV28 combines with J gene TRBJ1-5; D is unresolved. The germline V gene encodes CDR1 MDHEN and CDR2 SYDVKM. The CDR3 is 14 amino acids. V was trimmed by 5 bases and J by 5 bases, leaving 13 bases between them. The CDR3 nucleotides read TGTGCCAGCAGTCCCCACGGGTCGCATCAGCCCCAGCATTTT. The encoded protein is CASSPHGSHQPQHF.

The J gene is TRBJ2-6, the V gene TRBV3-1 (or the pseudogene TRBV3-2); D gene ambiguous. Germline CDR1 is LGHDT and CDR2 is YNNKEL (reference sequence). V dropped 1 base and J dropped 4 bases, with 8 bases sitting between them. The length of the CDR3 is 15 residues. CDR3 coding DNA: TGTGCCAGCAGCCAAGGCGGTACCGGGGCCAACGTCCTGACTTTC. Translated: CASSQGGTGANVLTF.

This chain links TRBV10-1 with TRBJ2-3; 13 bases match TRBD2. The germline V gene has CDR1 WNHNN and CDR2 SYGVQD (reference sequence). The CDR3 has 17 residues. V shed 8 bases, J shed 1 base, and the junction held 9 bases outside the gene matches. The CDR3: CASQPGTSGDCTDTQYF. The CDR3 nucleotides read TGCGCCAGCCAGCCCGGGACTAGCGGGGACTGCACAGATACGCAGTATTTT.

This clone has only one observation. Other DNA sequences of this sample code for an identical CDR3. This chain connects TRBV7-2 to TRBJ2-5, with D possibly matching TRBD1 (6 bases). From germline, CDR1 is SGHTA and CDR2 FQGNSA. The length of the CDR3 is 13 residues. The germline V and J ends were trimmed by 6 bases and 2 bases, with 10 bases remaining between them. This CDR3 is CASSSGQQETQYF. In DNA form, the CDR3 reads TGTGCCAGCAGTTCCGGACAGCAAGAGACCCAGTACTTC.

The V and J genes are TRBV28 and TRBJ2-7; maybe TRBD2 (6 bases). CDR1 and CDR2 from the germline V gene are MDHEN and SYDVKM. The CDR3 covers 14 residues. The V end lost 7 bases, the J end lost 0 bases, and 13 bases lay between the germline ends. The CDR3 loop is CASTPGTDSYEQYF. The CDR3 DNA follows: TGTGCCAGCACCCCCGGGACTGACTCCTACGAGCAGTACTTC. Variable domain in full (rest from reference TRBV28 and TRBJ2-7): DVKVTQSSRYLVKRTGEKVFLECVQDMDHENMFWYRQDPGLGLRLIYFSYDVKMKEKGDIPEGYSVSREKKERFSLILESASTNQTSMYLCASTPGTDSYEQYFGPGTRLTVT.

This clone occurred once. The genes are TRBV6-6 and TRBJ1-1; D not resolved. The germline V gene encodes CDR1 MNHNY and CDR2 SVGAGI (reference sequence). Trimming stripped 3 bases from V and 4 bases from J, with 6 bases between. There are 12 residues in the CDR3. The CDR3 here is CASSYLSTEAFF. The DNA for the CDR3 is TGTGCCAGCAGTTATCTCAGCACTGAAGCTTTCTTT.

The DNA of the CDR3 is TGTGCCAGCAGTGGACAGGGTCCCGCGGAGACCCAGTACTTC. As protein: CASSGQGPAETQYF. V is TRBV2 and J is TRBJ2-5; 7 nucleotides line up with TRBD1. The CDR3 sequence is 14 residues long. The ends lost 4 bases at V and 5 bases at J; junction bases unmatched: 7. The germline V gene has CDR1 SNHLY and CDR2 FYNNEI. Complete variable domain (other parts from reference TRBV2 and TRBJ2-5): EPEVTQTPSHQVTQMGQEVILRCVPISNHLYFYWYRQILGQKVEFLVSFYNNEISEKSEIFDDQFSVERPDGSNFTLKIRSTKLEDSAMYFCASSGQGPAETQYFGPGTRLLVL.

The chain uses TRBV4-1 and TRBJ2-3; D is perhaps TRBD2 (6 bases). Germline values: CDR1 MGHRA, CDR2 YSYEKL. Trimming shortened V by 1 base and J by 0 bases, and 11 bases separated the two germline ends. The CDR3 spans 16 residues. The CDR3 nucleotides read TGCGCCAGCAGCCAAGGAAGGGGAGGTAGCACAGATACGCAGTATTTT. Translation: CASSQGRGGSTDTQYF.

The chain employs TRBV7-9 and TRBJ2-1, with 7 bases that match TRBD2. The germline V gene encodes CDR1 SEHNR and CDR2 FQNEAQ (reference sequence). The CDR3 consists of 15 residues. After removal of 0 bases from V and 4 bases from J, the junction contained 3 bases not matched to a gene. CDR3 DNA: TGTGCCAGCAGCTTAGCGGGGGGGAGGTACAATGAGCAGTTCTTC. Translated: CASSLAGGRYNEQFF.

The rearrangement joins TRBV6-6 to TRBJ1-2, with D possibly TRBD1 on 6 matching bases. The length of the CDR3 is 15 residues. From germline, CDR1 is MNHNY and CDR2 SVGAGI (reference sequence). V dropped 4 bases and J dropped 5 bases, with 17 bases sitting between them. CDR3 coding DNA: TGTGCCAGCAGTTCCCGGACAGTCCTTGAGTATGGCTACACCTTC. Amino acids: CASSSRTVLEYGYTF.

This chain links TRBV30 with TRBJ2-1; 9 bases map to TRBD1. CDR1 and CDR2 (germline): GTSNPN, SVGIG (reference sequence). The CDR3 is 15 residues long. V lost 1 base and J lost 4; bases outside the gene matches: 5. The CDR3 DNA reads as TGTGCCTGGAGTGGGGGGACAGGGATATACAATGAGCAGTTCTTC. Translated: CAWSGGTGIYNEQFF.

This clone appeared once. The chain has TRBV5-1 and TRBJ2-2; D is possibly TRBD2 (5 bases). The V gene's germline CDR1 is SGHRS and CDR2 YFSETQ. V was trimmed by 5 bases and J by 3 bases, leaving 8 bases between them. The length of the CDR3 is 13 residues. CDR3 sequence: CASRSGHTGELFF. The CDR3 DNA reads as TGCGCCAGCAGAAGCGGCCACACCGGGGAGCTGTTTTTT.

CDR3: CASSPWTPNTGELFF. CDR3 coding DNA: TGTGCCAGCAGCCCTTGGACCCCGAACACCGGGGAGCTGTTTTTT. The chain combines TRBV3-1 (or the pseudogene TRBV3-2) with TRBJ2-2; D is unclear. The germline gives CDR1 LGHDT, CDR2 YNNKEL (reference sequence). V was trimmed by 4 bases and J by 0 bases, leaving 9 bases between them. This CDR3 spans 15 amino acids.

V gene TRBV19 combines with J gene TRBJ1-2, with D possibly TRBD1 on 5 matching bases. Germline lookup yields CDR1 LNHDA and CDR2 SQIVND (reference sequence). Trimming shortened V by 4 bases and J by 5 bases, and 14 bases separated the two germline ends. This CDR3 comprises 14 residues. CDR3 amino acids: CASSTWDGQYGYTF. Written as DNA, the CDR3 is TGTGCCAGTAGTACTTGGGACGGCCAATATGGCTACACCTTC. Filled out from reference TRBV19 and TRBJ1-2, the complete variable domain reads DGGITQSPKYLFRKEGQNVTLSCEQNLNHDAMYWYRQDPGQGLRLIYYSQIVNDFQKGDIAEGYSVSREKKESFPLTVTSAQKNPTAFYLCASSTWDGQYGYTFGSGTRLTVV.

J is TRBJ2-2 and V is TRBV6-2 or TRBV6-3; D not certain. The CDR3 runs to 15 residues. Trimming removed 4 bases at V and 5 bases at J, with 14 bases between. CDR1 and CDR2 (germline): MNHEY, SVGEGT. CDR3 DNA sequence: TGTGCCAGCAGTTTTGGTACAGACGGGACCGGGGAGCTGTTTTTT. This translates into CASSFGTDGTGELFF.

A remark on this clone: Different DNA sequences within this sample yield the same CDR3. The CDR3 sequence: CASSYSGPYEQYF. In nucleotides, the CDR3 is TGTGCCAGCAGTTACTCTGGGCCTTACGAGCAGTACTTC. The chain recombines TRBV6-2 or TRBV6-3 with TRBJ2-7; D is undetermined. The CDR3 consists of 13 residues. The germline gives CDR1 MNHEY, CDR2 SVGEGT. Trimming took off 0 bases at V and 4 bases at J, with 7 bases between the two ends.

This clone was seen a single time. The chain uses TRBV18 and TRBJ1-1, with D perhaps TRBD1 (5 bases). CDR1 and CDR2 (germline): KGHSH, LQKENI. The CDR3 sequence is 15 residues long. Trimming pared 4 bases from V and 5 bases from J, leaving 17 bases between. CDR3 amino acids: CASSQGEGEGTEAFF. Here the CDR3 DNA reads TGTGCCAGCTCACAAGGGGAGGGAGAAGGGACTGAAGCTTTCTTT.

This rearrangement joins TRBV28 to TRBJ1-1; D is possibly TRBD1 (5 bases). This CDR3 is 16 amino acids long. In germline, CDR1 is MDHEN, CDR2 SYDVKM. V dropped 4 bases and J dropped 3 bases, with 18 bases sitting between them. The CDR3 bases are TGTGCCAGCAGTTCCCCGCTGAGGGGCGCCTACACTGAAGCTTTCTTT. Translated, it gives CASSSPLRGAYTEAFF. Using reference TRBV28 and TRBJ1-1 for the parts outside the CDR3, the full variable domain is DVKVTQSSRYLVKRTGEKVFLECVQDMDHENMFWYRQDPGLGLRLIYFSYDVKMKEKGDIPEGYSVSREKKERFSLILESASTNQTSMYLCASSSPLRGAYTEAFFGQGTRLTVV.

The chain links TRBV7-2 to TRBJ1-5, with TRBD1 identical over 10 bases. This CDR3 has 16 amino acids. The J segment lost 4 bases and the V segment lost 1 base, leaving 4 bases of the junction unmatched. Germline CDR1 SGHTA, CDR2 FQGNSA. The CDR3 region is CASSLGGTGENQPQHF. The CDR3, as DNA: TGTGCCAGCAGCTTAGGGGGGACAGGGGAAAATCAGCCCCAGCATTTT.